This TCR beta chain derives from a study of long-term antiretroviral therapy in people with HIV. They ran version v3.0 of the immunoSEQ assay at survey level. Libraries were prepared by immunoSEQ multiplex PCR; TCRdb keeps only in-frame clonotypes and omits some of them. The sample yields tens of thousands of clones, roughly 82% seen once. Each contributor possessed a minimum of one pre-ART and a minimum of two post-ART PBMC samples. This CDR3 comprises 14 residues. The V end was cut by 8 bases, the J end by 0 bases, with 11 bases between. Germline CDR1 and CDR2: MGHRA and YSYEKL. Findings of the study overall: HIV repertoires spanned narrower CDR3 length ranges than controls.

Comments on this clone: Its specificity is not known.

This clonotype was sampled from a woman aged 25 to 39 with HIV. The chain employs TRBV4-1 and TRBJ1-5; a weak D match, TRBD1 (5 bases). This material consisted of unsorted PBMCs, taken 1.1 years before starting antiretroviral therapy. The CDR3 DNA follows: TGCGCCAGCGACAGTTTTCTTAGCAATCAGCCCCAGCATTTT. It codes for CASDSFLSNQPQHF.